This T cell receptor (beta chain) was sequenced for a study of blood T cell repertoires in COVID-19. Study background: Researchers got acute and convalescent COVID-19 samples from the United States, Italy and Spain. Sample material is recorded as cDNA or gDNA derived from T cells, B-cell-depleted T cells, or PBMCs.

Per the study methods: For nucleated cells, counts were estimated from reference gene primer amplification. The assay was immunoSEQ multiplex PCR, and TCRdb's table has in-frame clones only and misses some. V and J calls and clone size come straight from that table; D and trimming were deduced from the DNA. The sample shows under 300,000 clones, around 90% of them seen only once. The CDR3 totals 17 residues. From germline, CDR1 is MNHNS and CDR2 SASEGT. J lost 7 bases, V lost 3 bases, and 13 bases had no gene match. Sequencing used peripheral blood. V usage is TRBV6-1 and J usage is TRBJ1-4; 8 nucleotides match TRBD1. The clonotype comes from a man aged 45 to 65 with acute or convalescent COVID-19. The CDR3 region is CASSELSKTGVGEKLFF. The CDR3 nucleotides are TGTGCCAGCAGTGAGCTATCCAAGACAGGGGTGGGTGAAAAACTGTTTTTT.